The sequence of this T cell receptor beta chain was determined in a study of read filtering for tumor transcriptome and immune sequencing (dated by TCRdb to between 2020 and 2021). Some background on the complete study: The cohort consisted of about 18 male and more than 11 female patients, with a mean age of around 66 years and an age range of roughly 47 to 90. Under revised international staging, about 8 patients fell into R-ISS I, more than 15 into R-ISS II and more than five into R-ISS III. After DNase treatment, whole-transcriptome libraries were prepared with the TruSeq RNA Access Library Prep Kit. Per sample, about 3.5 to 10.27 million TCR-region mapped reads were obtained with IR-seq, compared with only about 85 to 1273 with RNA-seq. TCR repertoires obtained by targeted immune repertoire sequencing and by bulk whole-transcriptome sequencing performed on the same bone marrow samples were compared. One main goal was a read-filtering strategy for immune repertoire data, in particular deciding whether clonotypes backed by only one read should be removed.

Counted from cysteine to phenylalanine, this CDR3 has 13 amino acids. Only CDR3 DNA is held: 39 bases, read in frame from base 1. Via the germline V gene, CDR1 is ENHRY and CDR2 SYGVKD. Trimming costs V 5 bases and J 0 bases, and their ends lie 8 bases apart. This clonotype has more than one count but fewer than ten. It has no known antigen specificity. A far larger clone is only one base removed, so a read error is likely. Bone marrow was sampled from every patient at the time of active disease. Ficoll-Hypaque density gradient centrifugation was used to isolate the bone marrow mononuclear cells. Myeloma plasma cells were removed and CD138-negative cells were obtained by negative selection following labeling with CD138 magnetic microbeads on a MACS separator. Flow cytometry on an Attune NxT with CD138 antibodies was used to check the purity of the isolated cells. TRIzol reagent was used to extract total RNA, which was then quantified with a NanoDrop spectrophotometer. For each patient, paired RNA-seq and IR-seq were run on the CD138-negative bone marrow sample from that patient.

Broader findings and caveats from the paper: In IR-seq, roughly 79% of clonotypes but roughly 4% of total reads were represented by single-read clonotypes, whereas in RNA-seq, 74.6% of clonotypes and more than 35% of reads were represented by single-read clonotypes. IR-seq captured clonotypes at much higher depth and more reliably than RNA-seq, and smaller IR-seq throughput sufficed to identify most shared clonotypes. The correlation between IR-seq and RNA-seq shared clonotype proportions was increased by removal of single-read clonotypes. Rather than purified T cells, the sorted CD138-negative fraction was a mixed bone marrow immune population.

The Immunoverse kit was used to build TCR libraries from about 400 ng RNA, with molecular barcoded adaptors covering alpha/delta and beta/gamma chains. TCR library preparation used the same RNA that went into transcriptome sequencing. An Illumina HiSeq 4000 with 2 x 150 cycles was used to sequence the TCR libraries. The source study handled its data this way. MiXCR aligned TCR reads to human V, D, J and C references and assembled the aligned reads into CDR3 clonotypes, with quality filtering and error correction included. The tcR package in R was used to analyze clonotype counts and gene usage diversity. For inspection of raw mapping reads, RNA-seq reads were mapped by STAR aligner version 2.5.3a onto GRCh37 of the human genome. To test how sequencing depth affected the clonotypes detected, IR-seq fastq files were randomly downsampled with Seqtk 1.3. The public reads were run again by TCRdb, first through fastp at Q25 and then through MiXCR, and only productive beta chains were kept. Entries are consolidated by CDR3 protein sequence, retaining the most common genes and DNA. Here the V and J calls rest on TCRdb's processing, not on the authors' analysis. This sample is represented by some 38,000 distinct CDR3 sequences; approximately 12% of them were singletons. In total, the top ten clones hold about 35% of the sample.

The sample comprised a population of CD138-negative cells sorted from bone marrow. The sample's cell subset or site label, decoded: bone marrow mononuclear cells depleted of CD138+ plasma/myeloma cells by negative magnetic selection. This receptor chain uses TRBV10-3 and TRBJ2-7; the D gene is not confidently resolved. This TCR came from a donor older than 35 with multiple myeloma. The DNA is TGTGCCATCAGTTACGCCGCCTCCTACGAGCAGTACTTC. This yields the protein CAISYAASYEQYF.